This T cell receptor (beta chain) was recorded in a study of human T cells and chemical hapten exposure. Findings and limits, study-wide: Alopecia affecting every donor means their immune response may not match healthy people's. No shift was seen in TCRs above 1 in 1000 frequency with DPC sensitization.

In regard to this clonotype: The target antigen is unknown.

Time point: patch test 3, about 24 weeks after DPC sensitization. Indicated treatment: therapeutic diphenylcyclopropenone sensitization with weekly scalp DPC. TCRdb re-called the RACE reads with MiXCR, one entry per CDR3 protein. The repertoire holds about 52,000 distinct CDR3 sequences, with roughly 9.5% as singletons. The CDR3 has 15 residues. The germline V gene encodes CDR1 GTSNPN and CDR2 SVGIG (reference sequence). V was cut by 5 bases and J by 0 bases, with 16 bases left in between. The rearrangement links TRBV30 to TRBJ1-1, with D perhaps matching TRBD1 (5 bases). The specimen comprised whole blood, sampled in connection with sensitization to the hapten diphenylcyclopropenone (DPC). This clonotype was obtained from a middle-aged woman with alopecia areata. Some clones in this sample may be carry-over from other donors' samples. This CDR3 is CAWVGPKLMNTEAFF. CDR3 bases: TGTGCCTGGGTGGGGCCTAAGCTTATGAACACTGAAGCTTTCTTT.